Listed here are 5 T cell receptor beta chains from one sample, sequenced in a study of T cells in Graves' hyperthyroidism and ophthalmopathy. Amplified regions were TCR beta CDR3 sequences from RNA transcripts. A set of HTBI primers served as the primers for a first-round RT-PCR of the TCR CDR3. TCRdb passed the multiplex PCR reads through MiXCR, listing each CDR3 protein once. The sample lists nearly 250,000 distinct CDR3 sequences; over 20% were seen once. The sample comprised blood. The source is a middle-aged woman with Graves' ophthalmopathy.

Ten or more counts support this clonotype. The CDR3 region is CASNEGVSSNQPQHF. CDR3 sequence (DNA): TGTGCCAGTAACGAGGGGGTAAGCAGCAATCAGCCCCAGCATTTT. V and J are TRBV19 and TRBJ1-5; TRBD1 might be the D (6 bases). Looked up from germline, CDR1 is LNHDA and CDR2 is SQIVND (reference sequence). The CDR3 length is 15 residues. V was shortened by 7 bases and J by 1 base, with 14 bases between the two germline ends.

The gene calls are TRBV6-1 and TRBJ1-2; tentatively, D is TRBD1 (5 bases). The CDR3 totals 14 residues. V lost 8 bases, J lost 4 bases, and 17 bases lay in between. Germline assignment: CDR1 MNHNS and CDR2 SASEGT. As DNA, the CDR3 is TGTGCCAGCCGGCTTAGGGGCAGTCCCTATGGCTACACCTTC. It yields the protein CASRLRGSPYGYTF.

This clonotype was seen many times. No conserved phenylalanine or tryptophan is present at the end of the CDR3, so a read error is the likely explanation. CDR3 bases: TGTGCCAGCAGCCCCCCCCGGCAGGGAGCGATGAACACTGAAGCTTTCCTT. Translating gives CASSPPRQGAMNTEAFL. The chain employs TRBV7-8 and TRBJ1-1; perhaps TRBD1 as D (5 bases). Germline V gene lookup returns CDR1 SGHVS and CDR2 FQNEAQ. V was pared by 5 bases and J by 0 bases, with 19 bases between. The CDR3 is 17 amino acids.

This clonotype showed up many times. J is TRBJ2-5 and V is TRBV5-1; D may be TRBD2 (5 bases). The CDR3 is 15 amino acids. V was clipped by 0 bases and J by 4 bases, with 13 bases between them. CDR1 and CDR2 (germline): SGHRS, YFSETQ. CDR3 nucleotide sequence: TGCGCCAGCAGCTTGGTGGGCGGAGGAGGAGAGACCCAGTACTTC. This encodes CASSLVGGGGETQYF.

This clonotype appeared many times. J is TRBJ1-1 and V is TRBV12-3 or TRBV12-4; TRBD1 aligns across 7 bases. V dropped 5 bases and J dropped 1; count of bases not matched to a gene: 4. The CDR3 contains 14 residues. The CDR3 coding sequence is TGTGCCAGCAGTCCACAGGGGTCGAACACTGAAGCTTTCTTT. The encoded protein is CASSPQGSNTEAFF.